One sample yielded the 5 T cell receptor beta chains listed below, sequenced in a study of beta chain features in type 1 diabetes. The sequenced template was cDNA made from the entire isolated RNA. Some clones are missing from TCRdb's copy, which holds only in-frame ones; the method was immunoSEQ multiplex PCR. The sample includes 680,000 or so clones, roughly a sixth of them seen just once. The sample taken for sequencing was naive CD4+ T cells from blood. All receptors come from a man younger than 35 in good health.

The rearrangement uses TRBV5-5 and TRBJ2-5, with D perhaps given as TRBD1 or TRBD2 (6 bases each). Germline CDR1 reads SGHKS; CDR2 reads YYEKEE (reference sequence). Trimming cost V 6 bases and J 5 bases, with 29 bases left between them. The length of the CDR3 is 18 residues. In DNA, the CDR3 is TGTGCCAGCACTCCCCCTCACCACAGGGATCGCCGGGGGGAGACCCAGTACTTC. Its translation is CASTPPHHRDRRGETQYF.

This clone has more than one count but fewer than ten. V and J are TRBV7-9 and TRBJ2-5; perhaps D is TRBD1 or TRBD2 (5 bases each). CDR1 SEHNR and CDR2 FQNEAQ come from the germline V gene (reference sequence). Trimming removed 5 bases at V and 4 bases at J, with 17 bases between. The CDR3 loop spans 15 amino acids. The CDR3 sequence is CASSPLPGQRETQYF. Here the CDR3 DNA reads TGTGCCAGCAGCCCGCTGCCGGGGCAGAGAGAGACCCAGTACTTC.

The gene calls are TRBV6-5 and TRBJ2-1; 9 nucleotides match TRBD2. V lost 6 bases, J lost 7 bases, and 7 bases stayed unmatched. The CDR3 spans 14 residues. Germline-derived CDR1 and CDR2 are MNHEY and SVGAGI. CDR3 sequence: CASRPPSGRNEQFF. The CDR3 DNA sequence: TGTGCCAGCAGACCCCCAAGCGGGAGGAATGAGCAGTTCTTC.

This sequence joins TRBV10-2 and TRBJ2-4; no reliable D call. Germline lookup yields CDR1 WSHSY and CDR2 SAAADI. The CDR3 is 15 residues long. V shed 1 base and J shed 1 base, with 8 bases lying between them. The CDR3 protein is CASSELLRAKNIQYF. The CDR3 DNA follows: TGCGCCAGCAGTGAGTTGCTTAGGGCCAAAAACATTCAGTACTTC.

This clone was seen more than once but under ten times. The chain is built from TRBV28 and TRBJ2-1; 7 bases fit TRBD1. This CDR3 contains 13 residues. The germline V gene encodes CDR1 MDHEN and CDR2 SYDVKM. The J segment lost 5 bases and the V segment lost 5 bases, leaving 3 bases of the junction unmatched. The CDR3 region has the DNA TGTGCCAGCAGTCGCGGACAGGACAATGAGCAGTTCTTC. Residues: CASSRGQDNEQFF.